This TCR beta chain was recovered during a study of Graves' ophthalmopathy and Graves' hyperthyroidism. Aged 18 to 65, hyperthyroidism patients had new diagnoses of under 2 months' duration. The CDR3 loop spans 14 amino acids. Germline lookup yields CDR1 SQVTM and CDR2 ANQGSEA. The sequenced template was RNA, covering the TCR beta CDR3 region. Second-round multiplex PCR followed a first-round RT-PCR using HTBI primers. TCRdb re-analysed the multiplex PCR reads in MiXCR, keeping a single row per CDR3 protein. The data hold 500,000 to 600,000 distinct CDR3 sequences, with approximately 37% observed a single time.

Sequences were obtained from peripheral blood or thyroid tissue (not recorded which). The chain links TRBV29-1 to TRBJ2-5; a possible D gene is TRBD2 (5 bases). The DNA end is more similar to TRBJ2-1, so the J call may be wrong. This sequence was found in an adult man with Graves' hyperthyroidism. The CDR3 DNA sequence: TGCAGCGTTGATCGAAGGGAGAGGTACAATGAGCAGTTCTTC. This codes for CSVDRRERYNEQFF.